The 13 T cell receptor beta chains in this list originate from one sample, sequenced in a study of cytomegalovirus exposure and HLA in healthy donors. The study ran its PCR with 60 Vbeta and 13 Jbeta primers. Sequencing used immunoSEQ multiplex PCR; TCRdb keeps in-frame clones, though not all of them. Of 65,000 to 75,000 clones listed, 68% were seen once; the top ten hold approximately 2%. Sequencing was performed on PBMCs. The receptors originated from a woman in her thirties in good health and CMV-seronegative.

The rearrangement links TRBV14 to TRBJ1-1; 9 bases are a match to TRBD1. V trimming: 4 bases; J trimming: 4 bases; junction bases outside the gene matches: 7. CDR3 length: 15 amino acids. Germline values: CDR1 SGHDN, CDR2 FVKESK. CDR3 nucleotides: TGTGCCAGCAGCCGAGGACAGGGGTACGGCACTGAAGCTTTCTTT. Translating it yields CASSRGQGYGTEAFF.

This clone appeared once. The V gene is TRBV13, the J gene TRBJ1-1, with D possibly being TRBD1 (5 bases). Trimming left V 6 bases short and J 4 bases short, with 18 bases between. This CDR3 is built from 15 residues. CDR1 and CDR2 from the germline V gene are PRHDT and FYEKMQ (reference sequence). As DNA, the CDR3 is TGTGCCAGCAGACCCCGCGGGGGGATGAGCACTGAAGCTTTCTTT. The encoded protein is CASRPRGGMSTEAFF.

Sample share makes this clone medium-sized. The rearrangement joins TRBV7-9 to TRBJ2-7; a possible D gene is TRBD2 (5 bases). This CDR3 has 11 residues. Per germline, CDR1 SEHNR and CDR2 FQNEAQ (reference sequence). V dropped 8 bases and J dropped 7 bases, with 12 bases sitting between them. CDR3 sequence: CASAFAGEQYF. The DNA for the CDR3 is TGTGCCAGCGCATTCGCGGGTGAGCAGTACTTC. Complete variable domain (other parts from reference TRBV7-9 and TRBJ2-7): DTGVSQNPRHKITKRGQNVTFRCDPISEHNRLYWYRQTLGQGPEFLTYFQNEAQLEKSRLLSDRFSAERPKGSFSTLEIQRTEQGDSAMYLCASAFAGEQYFGPGTRLTVT.

This clone has just one count. This chain connects TRBV5-4 to TRBJ2-5; D might be TRBD1 (5 bases). The CDR3 totals 15 residues. The germline V gene has CDR1 SGHNT and CDR2 YYREEE (reference sequence). Trimming removed 4 bases from V and 2 bases from J, with 15 bases in between. CDR3 in amino acids: CASSGERGSQETQYF. The DNA of the CDR3 is TGTGCCAGCAGCGGGGAAAGGGGCTCACAAGAGACCCAGTACTTC.

This clone was detected only a few times. This sequence joins TRBV6-1 and TRBJ1-5; D perhaps matches TRBD1 (5 bases). CDR3 length equals 13 residues. CDR1 is MNHNS, CDR2 SASEGT, per germline. Trimming took 6 bases from V and 5 from J, leaving 11 bases between them. CDR3 DNA: TGTGCCAGCAGGGGCTCGACAGATCAGCCCCAGCATTTT. Translated, it gives CASRGSTDQPQHF.

The chain recombines TRBV7-8 with TRBJ2-7; D might be TRBD2 (7 bases). This CDR3 is built from 16 residues. Germline V gene data show CDR1 as SGHVS and CDR2 as FQNEAQ. V was pared by 0 bases and J by 2 bases, with 14 bases between. The CDR3 coding sequence is TGTGCCAGCAGCTTAGCGCGAGGGGGGGGGACCTACGAGCAGTACTTC. Protein product: CASSLARGGGTYEQYF.

The chain links TRBV21-1 to TRBJ2-7; the D call TRBD1 from the table was never checked on the DNA. TRBV21-1 is a pseudogene. The CDR3 has 17 residues. The chain's CDR3 is CASSKLEEGAITYEQYF. CDR3 nucleotide sequence: TGTGCCAGCAGCAAACTGGAGGAGGGGGCTATCACCTACGAGCAGTACTTC.

This sequence joins TRBV7-2 and TRBJ1-5; perhaps TRBD1 as D (6 bases). The germline gives CDR1 SGHTA, CDR2 FQGNSA. The length of the CDR3 is 14 residues. V was pared by 5 bases and J by 4 bases, with 12 bases between. CDR3: CASSQGGGNQPQHF. As DNA, the CDR3 is TGTGCCAGCAGCCAAGGGGGGGGGAATCAGCCCCAGCATTTT. Looking up the rest from reference TRBV7-2 and TRBJ1-5 gives the full variable domain: GAGVSQSPSNKVTEKGKDVELRCDPISGHTALYWYRQSLGQGLEFLIYFQGNSAPDKSGLPSDRFSAERTGGSVSTLTIQRTQQEDSAVYLCASSQGGGNQPQHFGDGTRLSIL.

V gene TRBV27 combines with J gene TRBJ2-1; 10 nucleotides line up with TRBD2. Germline CDR1 and CDR2: MNHEY and SMNVEV (reference sequence). V lost 3 bases, J lost 1 base, and 9 bases stayed unmatched. CDR3 length: 18 residues. The CDR3 sequence is CASSLGGLSGGSYNEQFF. The CDR3 DNA reads TGTGCCAGCAGTTTGGGGGGGCTTAGCGGGGGGTCCTACAATGAGCAGTTCTTC.

The chain has TRBV5-4 and TRBJ1-6; weak D call: TRBD1 (5 bases). This CDR3 region has 14 residues. Germline-derived CDR1 and CDR2 are SGHNT and YYREEE (reference sequence). V lost 0 bases and J 6 bases, leaving 7 bases between the germline ends. The CDR3 protein is CASSLAGSNSPLHF. The CDR3 region has the DNA TGTGCCAGCAGCTTGGCAGGGTCTAATTCACCCCTCCACTTT.

V gene TRBV10-3 combines with J gene TRBJ2-1; 8 bases agree with TRBD2. There are 16 residues in the CDR3. Germline assignment: CDR1 ENHRY and CDR2 SYGVKD. V trimming: 5 bases; J trimming: 0 bases; junction bases outside the gene matches: 6. The CDR3 nucleotides are TGTGCCATCAGTCAACTTAGCGGGGTCTCCTACAATGAGCAGTTCTTC. It translates to CAISQLSGVSYNEQFF.

This clone was counted a few times. The chain carries TRBV7-3 and TRBJ2-3, with a weak D call TRBD2 (7 bases). CDR1 is SGHTA and CDR2 is FQGTGA in the germline V gene. This CDR3 has 18 residues. V lost 5 bases to trimming and J lost 0 bases, with 21 bases between them. The CDR3 nucleotides read TGTGCCAGCAGCCTATGGGGGGCGGGGGCGATTAGCACAGATACGCAGTATTTT. It codes for CASSLWGAGAISTDTQYF. Together with reference TRBV7-3 and TRBJ2-3, the CDR3 gives the full variable domain: GAGVSQTPSNKVTEKGKYVELRCDPISGHTALYWYRQSLGQGPEFLIYFQGTGAADDSGLPNDRFFAVRPEGSVSTLKIQRTERGDSAVYLCASSLWGAGAISTDTQYFGPGTRLTVL.

DNA for the CDR3: TGCAGCGTTGAACAAGAGGGTTCGTCCTATGGCTACACCTTC. Protein product: CSVEQEGSSYGYTF. V is TRBV29-1 and J is TRBJ1-2; no definite D call. Germline V gives CDR1 SQVTM, CDR2 ANQGSEA. This CDR3 is 14 amino acids long. Trimming left V 2 bases short and J 4 bases short, with 14 bases between.